The rows below give T cell receptor beta chains drawn from one sample of a study of OX40 agonist ivuxolimab in advanced cancers. Only in-frame clones appear in the TCRdb table, and some are missing; sequencing was by immunoSEQ multiplex PCR. This table holds 37,000 or so clones, approximately 86% found once. The source was CD4+ or CD8+ T cells sorted from blood, collected in a trial of the OX40 agonist ivuxolimab. All receptors derive from an adult with an advanced solid tumor such as melanoma, head and neck, liver or kidney cancer. Each CDR3 is given with its conserved first and last residue. A D gene is named only where the DNA matches it firmly. Expanded clones are given a class, and other clones once, few, many or no size at all.

v_call	j_call	d_call	clone_size	cdr3_nt	cdr3_aa
TRBV19	TRBJ1-1	TRBD1	-	TGTGCCAGTAGGGCCGGGACAGGTGGAACTGAAGCTTTCTTT	CASRAGTGGTEAFF
TRBV4-3	TRBJ2-6	-	-	TGCGCCAGCAGCCGGAGGGGCAGTCTAGGCTCTGGGGCCAACGTCCTGACTTTC	CASSRRGSLGSGANVLTF
TRBV6-5	TRBJ1-4	TRBD1	once	TGTGCCAGCGGATCCCGGGACAGGGGGAATGAAAAACTGTTTTTT	CASGSRDRGNEKLFF
TRBV7-9	TRBJ2-3	-	-	TGTGCCAGCAGCCTCGATAGGGTAGCGGATAGCACAGATACGCAGTATTTT	CASSLDRVADSTDTQYF
TRBV9	TRBJ2-7	-	-	TGTGCCAGCAGCGTAGATGGGCAGGTCCCCTACGAGCAGTACTTC	CASSVDGQVPYEQYF
TRBV5-5	TRBJ2-7	-	-	TGTGCCAGCAGCTTGTGGGGGACCTACGAGCAGTACTTC	CASSLWGTYEQYF
TRBV7-3	TRBJ2-1	TRBD2	-	TGTGCCAGCAGCTCAAATAGCGGGGATTTTCGCAATGAGCAGTTCTTC	CASSSNSGDFRNEQFF
TRBV30	TRBJ2-5	-	-	TGTGCCTGGAGTAATTTTTTGGGGGAGACCCAGTACTTC	CAWSNFLGETQYF
TRBV11-2	TRBJ1-1	-	-	TGTGCCAGCACCGGCGAGACTGAAGCTTTCTTT	CASTGETEAFF
TRBV19	TRBJ1-2	-	-	TGTGCCAGCGAGACGAACTATGGCTACACCTTC	CASETNYGYTF
TRBV6-1	TRBJ1-3	-	-	TGTGCCAGCAGGCAGGGTAGTGGAAACACCATATATTTT	CASRQGSGNTIYF
TRBV20-1	TRBJ1-2	-	-	TGCAGTGCTCTCCAGGGGAATGGCTACACCTTC	CSALQGNGYTF
TRBV30	TRBJ1-5	TRBD1	-	TGTGCCTGGAGCGGTACAGGGGCCCAGCCCCAGCATTTT	CAWSGTGAQPQHF
TRBV7-2	TRBJ2-7	TRBD2	-	TGTGCCAGCAGACAGGGACTAGCGGGGGGGCGCTACGAGCAGTACTTC	CASRQGLAGGRYEQYF
TRBV18	TRBJ1-1	TRBD1	-	TGTGCCAGCTCACCACGGGGGACAGGATTTCTAAGCACTGAAGCTTTCTTT	CASSPRGTGFLSTEAFF
TRBV10-2	TRBJ2-3	-	-	TGCGCCAGCAGTGTTCGGTTCCCTAGCACAGATACGCAGTATTTT	CASSVRFPSTDTQYF
TRBV27	TRBJ1-4	TRBD1	-	TGTGCCAGCAGTTTCGTAGCAGGGGGAGGGGAAAAACTGTTTTTT	CASSFVAGGGEKLFF
TRBV9	TRBJ2-1	-	-	TGTGCCAGCAGCGTAGTGTGGTCAGGCCACAATGAGCAGTTCTTC	CASSVVWSGHNEQFF
TRBV10-3	TRBJ1-2	-	few	TGTGCCATCAGTGAAGGGATGGAAGGACGCTACACCTTC	CAISEGMEGRYTF
TRBV11-2	TRBJ2-3	TRBD2	-	TGTGCCAGCAGTTCTAGCGGGATGAGCACAGATACGCAGTATTTT	CASSSSGMSTDTQYF
TRBV2	TRBJ2-5	-	-	TGTGCCAGCAGAGGAGGGTACCAAGAGACCCAGTACTTC	CASRGGYQETQYF
TRBV9	TRBJ1-2	-	-	TGTGCCAGCAGCGTTATTGCGGGGGGCCCGACCACTATCCAAGGCTACACCTTC	CASSVIAGGPTTIQGYTF
TRBV6-1	TRBJ1-6	-	-	TGTGCCAGCAGTGAAGCCCGGCACGGTAATTCACCCCTCCACTTT	CASSEARHGNSPLHF
TRBV19	TRBJ2-3	TRBD1	once	TGTGCCAGTAGTAAGCTACAGGGGGCAGATACGCAGTATTTT	CASSKLQGADTQYF
TRBV4-3	TRBJ1-6	-	-	TGCGCCAGCAGCCAAGAGGCTTCGGGGACCCATAGAACCCTCCACTTT	CASSQEASGTHRTLHF
TRBV30	TRBJ2-2	TRBD1	-	TGTGCCTGGAGTGTACTTGGACAGGGATTTTTATCGGACACCGGGGAGCTGTTTTTT	CAWSVLGQGFLSDTGELFF
TRBV11-2	TRBJ1-1	-	-	TGTGCCAGCAGCCACCTGTTCCTGAACACTGAAGCTTTCTTT	CASSHLFLNTEAFF
TRBV7-2	TRBJ1-2	-	-	TGTGCCAGCAGCTTAGCGTCGAGTTATGCCATCTATGGCTACACCTTC	CASSLASSYAIYGYTF
TRBV18	TRBJ1-6	TRBD1	-	TGTGCCAGCTCACCTGACAGGGAGGATTCACCCCTCCACTTT	CASSPDREDSPLHF
TRBV4-1	TRBJ1-1	-	-	TGCGCCAGCAGCCAAGAAGGGTCTGGCACTGAAGCTTTCTTT	CASSQEGSGTEAFF
TRBV7-9	TRBJ1-3	-	-	TGTGCCAGCAGGTTGGATCGAAACACCATATATTTT	CASRLDRNTIYF
TRBV6-1	TRBJ2-5	TRBD1	few	TGTGCCAGCAGTGAACACCAGGGGGTAGGGGAGACCCAGTACTTC	CASSEHQGVGETQYF
TRBV29-1	TRBJ2-1	TRBD2	-	TGCAGCGTGACTAGCGGGGGGGCGGGTGAGCAGTTCTTC	CSVTSGGAGEQFF
TRBV18	TRBJ2-7	TRBD2	-	TGTGCCAGCTCACCGCCGCTCGGAGCGGGGGCCCGCTACGAGCAGTACTTC	CASSPPLGAGARYEQYF
TRBV7-9	TRBJ1-5	-	-	TGTGCCAGCAGCGTGACCGGGGGGCCCCAGCATTTT	CASSVTGGPQHF
TRBV21-1	TRBJ1-2	-	-	TGTGCCAGCAGAGGAACAGGGGCGGGTAACTATGGCTACACCTTC	CASRGTGAGNYGYTF
TRBV7-6	TRBJ2-5	-	few	TGTGCCAGCAGCTTATTTAGCGGACCCCAAGAGACCCAGTACTTC	CASSLFSGPQETQYF
TRBV6-5	TRBJ2-7	-	once	TGTGCCAGCAGTTCCAACAACTACGAGCAGTACTTC	CASSSNNYEQYF
TRBV9	TRBJ2-3	TRBD1	-	TGTGCCAGCAGCACCTTGACAGGGGGTAGCACAGATACGCAGTATTTT	CASSTLTGGSTDTQYF
TRBV7-2	TRBJ2-7	-	-	TGTGCCAGCAGCCCCCGTCCTCCCTACGAGCAGTACTTC	CASSPRPPYEQYF
TRBV5-8	TRBJ2-3	-	-	TGTGCCAGCACCTCGGCCCCTGCAGATACGCAGTATTTT	CASTSAPADTQYF